These T cell receptor beta chains were read from a single sample in a study of memory B cells and T cells in multiple sclerosis. The antigens for these receptors are not known. Sequencing was performed with immunoSEQ multiplex PCR; in TCRdb, only in-frame clones are kept and a portion is missing. Here the sample spans tens of thousands of clones, around 86% being singletons. Sequencing used PBMCs from blood kept in culture. These TCRs come from a human donor with multiple sclerosis. The CDR3 runs from the conserved cysteine through the conserved F or W. The D gene is left open where the match is weak. Only part of the rows carry a size: once, few, many, or a class if the clone is expanded.

V gene	clone size	D gene	J gene	CDR3 DNA	CDR3 protein
TRBV7-9	-	-	TRBJ1-1	TGTGCCAGCAGCTCCCTGGCGGGGACCAACACTGAAGCTTTCTTT	CASSSLAGTNTEAFF
TRBV19	few	TRBD1	TRBJ2-7	TGTGCCAGTAGTATAGTACAGGGGAGCGGCTACGAGCAGTACTTC	CASSIVQGSGYEQYF
TRBV11-2	-	-	TRBJ1-1	TGTGCCATCTCCACAGGGAACCCTGAAGCTTTCTTT	CAISTGNPEAFF
TRBV27	-	-	TRBJ2-5	TGTGCCAGCAGTTCCCCCCCTGGGACCCAGTACTTC	CASSSPPGTQYF
TRBV9	few	-	TRBJ1-3	TGTGCCAGCAGCGTAGATCCCACCGCAGAAAACACCATATATTTT	CASSVDPTAENTIYF
TRBV4-1	-	-	TRBJ2-7	TGCGCCAGCAGCCCCCAACACTCCTACGAGCAGTACTTC	CASSPQHSYEQYF
TRBV4-2	-	-	TRBJ2-5	TGTGCCAGCAGCCAAGATCTCGGCGGTCTCGGGGAGACCCAGTACTTC	CASSQDLGGLGETQYF
TRBV7-3	-	TRBD1	TRBJ1-2	TGTGCCAGCAGCTTAACGGGGGACAGAAATGGCTACACCTTC	CASSLTGDRNGYTF
TRBV7-3	-	TRBD2	TRBJ2-1	TGTGCCAGCAGCTCTGGGACTAGCGGGGCAGCTTTTTACAATGAGCAGTTCTTC	CASSSGTSGAAFYNEQFF
TRBV6-5	-	-	TRBJ1-5	TGTGCCAGCCGCCCTTTCAGCGGGACCACTTTCAACCAGCATTTT	CASRPFSGTTFNQHF
TRBV5-1	-	-	TRBJ1-2	TGCGCCAGCAGCTTGTCAGGGAAAGTCCATGGCTACACCTTC	CASSLSGKVHGYTF
TRBV5-4	-	-	TRBJ2-5	TGTGCCAGCAGCTCACCTCAAGAGACCCAGTACTTC	CASSSPQETQYF
TRBV5-1	-	TRBD2	TRBJ2-7	TGCGCCAGCAGCTTGGCGTTAGCGGGAGGGCCCTCCTACGAGCAGTACTTC	CASSLALAGGPSYEQYF
TRBV19	once	-	TRBJ2-4	TGTGCCAGTAGTAGAAGGGGATTGGGGGCCGGCAAAAACATTCAGTACTTC	CASSRRGLGAGKNIQYF
TRBV5-1	few	-	TRBJ2-5	TGCGCCAGCAGCCCCTCGGGGGGCCGGCAAGAGACCCAGTACTTC	CASSPSGGRQETQYF
TRBV19	few	-	TRBJ2-7	TGTGCCAGTAGCCTGACAGGATTCTACGAGCAGTACTTC	CASSLTGFYEQYF
TRBV28	few	-	TRBJ2-7	TGTGCCACCTCGGGACTTTCCTACTACGAGCAGTACTTC	CATSGLSYYEQYF
TRBV5-1	-	TRBD2	TRBJ2-3	TGCGCCAGCAGTCCGACTAGCGGGAGGTCAGATACGCAGTATTTT	CASSPTSGRSDTQYF
TRBV5-1	-	-	TRBJ2-2	TGCGCCAGCAGCTTGGGAGGGGGCACCGGGGAGCTGTTTTTT	CASSLGGGTGELFF
TRBV28	once	-	TRBJ2-1	TGTGCCAGCAGTGAACTGTTGGGTTACAATGAGCAGTTCTTC	CASSELLGYNEQFF
TRBV14	-	-	TRBJ1-2	TGTGCCAGCAGCCAAGATCGGGGGGGTGGCTACACCTTC	CASSQDRGGGYTF
TRBV4-1	few	-	TRBJ1-3	TGCGCCAGCAGTCCTCTTGCGAGCTCTGGAAACACCATATATTTT	CASSPLASSGNTIYF
TRBV5-1	-	-	TRBJ2-2	TGCGCCAGCAGCTTGAGGGGCGAGGCGACGAACACCGGGGAGCTGTTTTTT	CASSLRGEATNTGELFF
TRBV6-1	-	TRBD1	TRBJ2-7	TGTGCCAGCGGGGACAGGGCTGTATTGGAGCAGTACTTC	CASGDRAVLEQYF
TRBV18	few	-	TRBJ2-1	TGTGCCAGCTCACTCCGGGGGATCTACAATGAGCAGTTCTTC	CASSLRGIYNEQFF
TRBV4-2	-	TRBD2	TRBJ2-1	TGTGCCAGCAGCCAAGATCAGCGGACTAGCGGGGAAATCCCCTACAATGAGCAGTTCTTC	CASSQDQRTSGEIPYNEQFF
TRBV2	-	-	TRBJ2-7	TGTGCCAGCAGTGAATACAGAACCTACGAGCAGTACTTC	CASSEYRTYEQYF
TRBV28	-	-	TRBJ2-7	TGTGCCAGCAGTTTCGGGGCAGCTTGGGGCTACGAGCAGTACTTC	CASSFGAAWGYEQYF
TRBV7-8	once	-	TRBJ2-2	TGTGCCAGCAGCATGACAGCCTTGAACACCGGGGAGCTGTTTTTT	CASSMTALNTGELFF
TRBV6-5	-	-	TRBJ1-1	TGTGCCAGCAGTTATTCCGGGTCTCCATCCACTGAAGCTTTCTTT	CASSYSGSPSTEAFF
TRBV14	-	-	TRBJ2-5	TGTGCCAGCAGCCAAGTCGTGGACACTCTCTACCAAGAGACCCAGTACTTC	CASSQVVDTLYQETQYF
TRBV5-1	-	TRBD1	TRBJ1-5	TGCGCCAGCAGCGCCGGGACAGGTAGCAATCAGCCCCAGCATTTT	CASSAGTGSNQPQHF
TRBV6-4	-	TRBD1	TRBJ2-7	TGTGCCAGCAGTGCCTCTCCGGGACAGGGCTACGAGCAGTACTTC	CASSASPGQGYEQYF
TRBV27	-	TRBD1	TRBJ1-2	TGTGCCAGCAGTTTAACAGGGGTCGGGGCGTATGGCTACACCTTC	CASSLTGVGAYGYTF
TRBV11-2	-	-	TRBJ1-6	TGTGCCAGCAGCCGAACGGGAGTGGATTCACCCCTCCACTTT	CASSRTGVDSPLHF
TRBV7-2	once	-	TRBJ2-5	TGTGCCAGCAGCTTAGTGTTGGTGGGGTGGGAGACCCAGTACTTC	CASSLVLVGWETQYF
TRBV27	-	-	TRBJ1-5	TGTGCCAGCGGGGCCGGCGGGGGTCCTCAGCCCCAGCATTTT	CASGAGGGPQPQHF
TRBV27	-	-	TRBJ1-2	TGTGCCAGCAGTCCGACCGGCTACAACTATGGCTACACCTTC	CASSPTGYNYGYTF
TRBV6-1	once	-	TRBJ2-7	TGTGCCAGCAGTGAACTATTGGGACAAGGGATTAACTACGAGCAGTACTTC	CASSELLGQGINYEQYF
TRBV9	-	TRBD1	TRBJ1-2	TGTGCCAGCAGCGCCGAAGGACAGGAAACTAACTATGGCTACACCTTC	CASSAEGQETNYGYTF
TRBV18	-	TRBD1	TRBJ2-7	TGTGCCAGCTCCTGGGACAGGTCCTACGAGCAGTACTTC	CASSWDRSYEQYF
TRBV28	-	-	TRBJ1-2	TGTGCCAGCAGTACTCCAGGGGCTAACTATGGCTACACCTTC	CASSTPGANYGYTF
TRBV11-2	-	-	TRBJ2-7	TGTGCCAGCAGCTTAGTAGGGGGCTACGAGCAGTACTTC	CASSLVGGYEQYF
TRBV5-6	once	-	TRBJ1-6	TGTGCCAGCAGCTTTAGACGGCTATATAATTCACCCCTCCACTTT	CASSFRRLYNSPLHF
TRBV11-2	-	-	TRBJ2-7	TGTGCCAGCAGCTTCGGACTATCCTACGAGCAGTACTTC	CASSFGLSYEQYF
TRBV4-1	-	TRBD1	TRBJ1-1	TGCGCCAGCAGCCAAGATCGCGACAGGGGGAATATGGACACTGAAGCTTTCTTT	CASSQDRDRGNMDTEAFF
TRBV7-7	-	-	TRBJ2-7	TGTGCCAGCAGCTTAGACAGGCTATCCTACGAGCAGTACTTC	CASSLDRLSYEQYF
TRBV19	-	TRBD1	TRBJ1-2	TGTGCCAGTAGTACCTTGGGGACAGGCCCCTATGGCTACACCTTC	CASSTLGTGPYGYTF
TRBV5-6	once	TRBD1	TRBJ1-2	TGTGCCAGCAGCCTTACCCCGACAGGGGGGAGCCTTGGCTACACCTTC	CASSLTPTGGSLGYTF
TRBV27	-	-	TRBJ2-5	TGTGCCAGCAGTAGGGGCCCCCTCCAAGAGACCCAGTACTTC	CASSRGPLQETQYF
TRBV28	-	TRBD1	TRBJ2-1	TGTGCCACATCACAGGGGGCCGTTATCAACAATGAGCAGTTCTTC	CATSQGAVINNEQFF
TRBV2	-	-	TRBJ1-1	TGTGCCAGCAGAGATATACAATCTTCGGGCACTGAAGCTTTCTTT	CASRDIQSSGTEAFF
TRBV10-1	-	-	TRBJ2-1	TGCGCCAGCAGTGAGCGGGGCAATGAGCAGTTCTTC	CASSERGNEQFF
TRBV9	-	-	TRBJ1-1	TGTGCCAGCAGCGCCACGGCCGGATCGAACACTGAAGCTTTCTTT	CASSATAGSNTEAFF
TRBV5-1	-	-	TRBJ2-7	TGCGCCAGCAGCCCGGCCGGTGCGGGACGGCGAGAGCAGTACTTC	CASSPAGAGRREQYF
TRBV11-2	-	-	TRBJ2-7	TGTGCCAGCACCCAGGGGTTGGAAGTATACGAGCAGTACTTC	CASTQGLEVYEQYF
TRBV10-1	-	-	TRBJ2-3	TGCGCCAGCAGCGCGTTCGGCAGGGGAGGCACAGATACGCAGTATTTT	CASSAFGRGGTDTQYF
TRBV6-5	-	TRBD1	TRBJ2-7	TGTGCCAGCAGTCACCCGACAGGGGCCTACGAGCAGTACTTC	CASSHPTGAYEQYF
TRBV5-1	-	TRBD2	TRBJ2-1	TGCGCCAGCAGCCCCGGGACTAGCGGGAGCGTGGCCTTCGATGAGCAGTTCTTC	CASSPGTSGSVAFDEQFF